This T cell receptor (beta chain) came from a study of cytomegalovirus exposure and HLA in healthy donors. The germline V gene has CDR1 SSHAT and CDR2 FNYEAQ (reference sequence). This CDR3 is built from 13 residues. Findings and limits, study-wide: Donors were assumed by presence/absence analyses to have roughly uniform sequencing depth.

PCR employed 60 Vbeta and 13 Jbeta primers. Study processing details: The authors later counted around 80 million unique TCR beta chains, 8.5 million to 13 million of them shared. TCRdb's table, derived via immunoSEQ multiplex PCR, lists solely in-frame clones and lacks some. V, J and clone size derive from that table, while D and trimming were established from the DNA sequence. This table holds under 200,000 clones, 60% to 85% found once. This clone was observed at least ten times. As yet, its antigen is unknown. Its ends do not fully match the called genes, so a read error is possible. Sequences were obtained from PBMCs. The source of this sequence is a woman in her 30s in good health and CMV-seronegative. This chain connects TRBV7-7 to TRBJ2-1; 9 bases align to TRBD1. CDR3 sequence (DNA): TGTGCTAGCAGCGTAGGGACAGGGAATGAGCAGTTCTTC. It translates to CASSVGTGNEQFF.